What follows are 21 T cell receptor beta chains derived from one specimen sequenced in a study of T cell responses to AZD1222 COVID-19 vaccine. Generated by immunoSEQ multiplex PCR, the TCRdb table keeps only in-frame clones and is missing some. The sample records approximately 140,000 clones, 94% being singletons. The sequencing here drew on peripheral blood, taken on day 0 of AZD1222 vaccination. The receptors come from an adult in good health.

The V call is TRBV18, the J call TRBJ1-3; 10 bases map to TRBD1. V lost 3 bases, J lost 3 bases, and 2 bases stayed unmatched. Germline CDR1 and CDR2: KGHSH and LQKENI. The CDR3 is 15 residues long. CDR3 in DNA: TGTGCCAGCTCACCCGGGACAGGGGTTGGAAACACCATATATTTT. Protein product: CASSPGTGVGNTIYF.

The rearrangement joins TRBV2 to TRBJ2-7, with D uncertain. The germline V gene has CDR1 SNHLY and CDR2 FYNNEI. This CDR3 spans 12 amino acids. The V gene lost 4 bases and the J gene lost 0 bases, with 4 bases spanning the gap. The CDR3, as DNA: TGTGCCAGCAGTGTAGACTCCTACGAGCAGTACGTC. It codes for CASSVDSYEQYV.

Written as DNA, the CDR3 is TGTGCCAGCAGCCAAGTTGACATGGCCTATGGCTACACCTTC. Amino acid sequence: CASSQVDMAYGYTF. V gene TRBV4-2 combines with J gene TRBJ1-2; D remains unclear. Germline values: CDR1 LGHNA, CDR2 YNFKEQ. CDR3 length: 14 residues. V dropped 1 base and J dropped 4 bases, with 10 bases sitting between them.

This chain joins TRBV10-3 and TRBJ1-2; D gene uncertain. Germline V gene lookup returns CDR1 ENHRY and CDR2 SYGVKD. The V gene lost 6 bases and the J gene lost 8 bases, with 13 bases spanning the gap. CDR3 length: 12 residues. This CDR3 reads CAIRRVGNGYTF. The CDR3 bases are TGTGCCATCAGAAGAGTGGGAAACGGCTACACCTTC.

CDR3 in DNA: TGTGCCAGTAGTACTCCCCGGGACAGAAGCTCCTATAATTCACCCCTCCACTTT. This encodes CASSTPRDRSSYNSPLHF. The V call is TRBV19, the J call TRBJ1-6, with 7 nucleotides matching TRBD1. CDR3 length: 18 amino acids. Germline CDR1 reads LNHDA; CDR2 reads SQIVND (reference sequence). J was trimmed by 0 bases and V by 4 bases; bases with no gene match: 9.

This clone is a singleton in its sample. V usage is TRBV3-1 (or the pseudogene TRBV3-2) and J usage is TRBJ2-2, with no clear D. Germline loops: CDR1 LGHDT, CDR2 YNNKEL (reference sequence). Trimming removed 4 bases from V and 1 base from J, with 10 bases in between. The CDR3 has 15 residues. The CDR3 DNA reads TGTGCCAGCAGCCCAAATTCGCAGAACACCGGGGAGCTGTTTTTT. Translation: CASSPNSQNTGELFF.

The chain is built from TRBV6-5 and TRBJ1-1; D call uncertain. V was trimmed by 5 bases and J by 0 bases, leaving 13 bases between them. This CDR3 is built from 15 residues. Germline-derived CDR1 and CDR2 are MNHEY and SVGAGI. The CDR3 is CASSQENRLNTEAFF. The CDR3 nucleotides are TGTGCCAGCAGTCAGGAAAACCGCTTGAACACTGAAGCTTTCTTT.

The chain's CDR3 is CASSIASRATGELFF. CDR3 nucleotide sequence: TGTGCCAGTAGTATAGCCTCCCGAGCCACCGGGGAGCTGTTTTTT. This rearrangement joins TRBV19 to TRBJ2-2, with unresolved D. Between the trimmed V and J ends, which lost 1 base and 4 bases, there was a span of 10 bases. The germline V gene encodes CDR1 LNHDA and CDR2 SQIVND (reference sequence). The CDR3 is 15 residues long.

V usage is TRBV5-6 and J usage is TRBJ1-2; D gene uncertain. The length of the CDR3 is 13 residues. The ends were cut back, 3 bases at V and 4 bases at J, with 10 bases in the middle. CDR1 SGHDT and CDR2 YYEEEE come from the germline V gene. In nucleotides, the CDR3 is TGTGCCAGCAGCTATAGCCCTCTCTATGGCTACACCTTC. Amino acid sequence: CASSYSPLYGYTF.

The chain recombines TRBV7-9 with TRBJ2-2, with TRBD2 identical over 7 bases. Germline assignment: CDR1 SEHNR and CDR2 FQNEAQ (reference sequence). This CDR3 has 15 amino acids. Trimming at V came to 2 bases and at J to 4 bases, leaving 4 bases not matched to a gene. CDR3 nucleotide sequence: TGTGCCAGCAGCTTATCCGCGGGAGCCACCGGGGAGCTGTTTTTT. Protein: CASSLSAGATGELFF. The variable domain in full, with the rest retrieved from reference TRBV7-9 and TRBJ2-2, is DTGVSQNPRHKITKRGQNVTFRCDPISEHNRLYWYRQTLGQGPEFLTYFQNEAQLEKSRLLSDRFSAERPKGSFSTLEIQRTEQGDSAMYLCASSLSAGATGELFFGEGSRLTVL.

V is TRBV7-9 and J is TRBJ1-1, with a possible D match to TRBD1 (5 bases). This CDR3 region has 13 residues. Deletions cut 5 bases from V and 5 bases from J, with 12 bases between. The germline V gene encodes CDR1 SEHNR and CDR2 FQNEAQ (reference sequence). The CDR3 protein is CASSPPGYTEAFF. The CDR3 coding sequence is TGTGCCAGCAGCCCGCCAGGGTATACTGAAGCTTTCTTT.

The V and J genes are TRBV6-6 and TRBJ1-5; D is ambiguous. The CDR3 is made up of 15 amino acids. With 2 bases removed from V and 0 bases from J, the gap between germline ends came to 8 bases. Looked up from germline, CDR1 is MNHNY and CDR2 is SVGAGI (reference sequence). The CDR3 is CASSYGVYSNQPQHF. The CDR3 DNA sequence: TGTGCCAGCAGTTACGGGGTCTATAGCAATCAGCCCCAGCATTTT.

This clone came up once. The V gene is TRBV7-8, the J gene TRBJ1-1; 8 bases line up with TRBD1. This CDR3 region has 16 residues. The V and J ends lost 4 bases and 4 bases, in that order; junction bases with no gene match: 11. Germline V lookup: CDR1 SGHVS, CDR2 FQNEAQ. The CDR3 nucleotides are TGTGCCAGCAGCTACTCGACAGGGGTTAGTAGCACTGAAGCTTTCTTT. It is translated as CASSYSTGVSSTEAFF. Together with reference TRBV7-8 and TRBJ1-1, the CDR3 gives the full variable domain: GAGVSQSPRYKVAKRGQDVALRCDPISGHVSLFWYQQALGQGPEFLTYFQNEAQLDKSGLPSDRFFAERPEGSVSTLKIQRTQQEDSAVYLCASSYSTGVSSTEAFFGQGTRLTVV.

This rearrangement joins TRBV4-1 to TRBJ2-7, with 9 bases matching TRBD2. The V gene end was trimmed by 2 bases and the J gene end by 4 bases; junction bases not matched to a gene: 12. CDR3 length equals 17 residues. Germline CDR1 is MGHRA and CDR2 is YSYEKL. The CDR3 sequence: CASSQTRKAGGRYEQYV. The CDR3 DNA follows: TGCGCCAGCAGCCAAACCCGAAAAGCGGGAGGCAGGTACGAGCAGTACGTC.

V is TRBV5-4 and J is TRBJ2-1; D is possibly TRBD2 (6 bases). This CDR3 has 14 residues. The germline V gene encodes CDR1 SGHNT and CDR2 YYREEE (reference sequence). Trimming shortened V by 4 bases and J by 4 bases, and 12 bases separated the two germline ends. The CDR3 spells CASSGGGEYNEQFF. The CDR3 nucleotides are TGTGCCAGCAGCGGGGGAGGCGAATACAATGAGCAGTTCTTC.

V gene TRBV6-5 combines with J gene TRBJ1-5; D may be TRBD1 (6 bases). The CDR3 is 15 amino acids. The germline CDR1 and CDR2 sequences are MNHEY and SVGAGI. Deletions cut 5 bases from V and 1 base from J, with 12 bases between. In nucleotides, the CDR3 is TGTGCCAGCAGTCATGGGACACCCAGCAATCAGCCCCAGCATTTT. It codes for CASSHGTPSNQPQHF.

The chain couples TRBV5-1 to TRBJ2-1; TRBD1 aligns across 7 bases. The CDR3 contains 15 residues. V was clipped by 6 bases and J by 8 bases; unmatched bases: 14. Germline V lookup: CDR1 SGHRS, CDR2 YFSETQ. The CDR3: CASNPRQGDLDEQFF. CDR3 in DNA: TGCGCCAGCAACCCCCGACAGGGTGATTTGGATGAGCAGTTCTTC.

Here the CDR3 reads CASSISYRGTGHNEQFF. The DNA of the CDR3 is TGTGCCAGCAGCATCAGTTACCGGGGGACAGGTCACAATGAGCAGTTCTTC. The V call is TRBV11-2, the J call TRBJ2-1; 8 bases fit TRBD1. CDR1 is SGHAT and CDR2 is FQNNGV in the germline V gene. CDR3 length equals 17 residues. The junction had 14 bases not matched to a gene; V was cut back by 5 bases and J by 5 bases.

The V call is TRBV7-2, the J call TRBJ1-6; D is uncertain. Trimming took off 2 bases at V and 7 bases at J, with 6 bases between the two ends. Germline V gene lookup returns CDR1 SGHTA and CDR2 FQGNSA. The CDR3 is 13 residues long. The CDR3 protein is CASSLLENSPLHF. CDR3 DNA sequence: TGTGCCAGCAGCTTATTAGAAAATTCACCCCTCCACTTT.

CDR3 in DNA: TGTGCCAGCAGGCGGGTCCCGGGACATGAAAAACTGTTTTTT. Translation: CASRRVPGHEKLFF. V is TRBV6-4 and J is TRBJ1-4; weak D call: TRBD1 (5 bases). V lost 6 bases to trimming and J lost 6 bases, with 14 bases between them. The germline V gene has CDR1 MRHNA and CDR2 SNTAGT. The CDR3 runs to 14 residues.

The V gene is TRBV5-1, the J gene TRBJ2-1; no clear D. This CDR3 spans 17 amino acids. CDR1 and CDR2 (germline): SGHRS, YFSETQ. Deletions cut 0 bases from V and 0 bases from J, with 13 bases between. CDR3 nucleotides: TGCGCCAGCAGCTTGGAGGGTAGCTGGAGCTCCTACAATGAGCAGTTCTTC. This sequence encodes CASSLEGSWSSYNEQFF.